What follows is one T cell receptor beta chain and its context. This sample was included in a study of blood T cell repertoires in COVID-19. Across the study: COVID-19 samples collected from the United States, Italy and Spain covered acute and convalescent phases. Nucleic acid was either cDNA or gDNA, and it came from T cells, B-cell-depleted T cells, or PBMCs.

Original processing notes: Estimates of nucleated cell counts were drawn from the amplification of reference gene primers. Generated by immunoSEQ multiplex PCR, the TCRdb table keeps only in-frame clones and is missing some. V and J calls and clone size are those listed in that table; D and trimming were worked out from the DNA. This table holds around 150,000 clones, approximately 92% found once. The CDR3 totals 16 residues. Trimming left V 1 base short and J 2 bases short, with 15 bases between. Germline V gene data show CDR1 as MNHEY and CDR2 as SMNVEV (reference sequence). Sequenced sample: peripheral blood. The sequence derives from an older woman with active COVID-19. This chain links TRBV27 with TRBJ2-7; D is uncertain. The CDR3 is CASSLFPGNPTYEQYF. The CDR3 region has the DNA TGTGCCAGCAGTTTATTTCCAGGCAACCCCACCTACGAGCAGTACTTC.